The 5 T cell receptor beta chains below all came from one sample that was sequenced in a study of T cell responses to AZD1222 COVID-19 vaccine (dated by TCRdb to about 2021). The time point label, as the study defines it: about 28 days (+/-7) after the second vaccine dose. Library preparation was by the immunoSEQ multiplex PCR assay. TCRdb mirrors the immuneACCESS table, restricted to in-frame sequences. Some clones are absent from its copies; in checked studies, under half trace to an unresolved V gene, and the reason for the others is unknown. The sample table holds fewer than 120,000 clones, of which about 95% were seen once. The ten largest clones capture about 3.1% of the sample. This specimen consisted of peripheral blood, obtained 28 days after the second AZD1222 dose. These receptors were collected from an adult who received the AZD1222 COVID-19 vaccine.

This chain joins TRBV10-3 and TRBJ2-7, with 8 bases that match TRBD1. CDR1 and CDR2 (germline): ENHRY, SYGVKD. V lost 5 bases and J lost 0; bases outside the gene matches: 9. This CDR3 has 16 residues. Written as DNA, the CDR3 is TGTGCCATCAGTTCAGGACAGGGTTTCAGCTCCTACGAGCAGTACTTC. Translating it yields CAISSGQGFSSYEQYF.

V is TRBV28 and J is TRBJ1-2; 7 positions agree with TRBD1. V dropped 8 bases and J dropped 1; count of bases not matched to a gene: 13. The CDR3 is 16 amino acids. In germline, CDR1 is MDHEN, CDR2 SYDVKM. The chain's CDR3 is CASERHRGQNNYGYTF. The CDR3 DNA reads TGTGCCAGCGAAAGGCACAGGGGTCAAAATAACTATGGCTACACCTTC.

This rearrangement joins TRBV6-5 to TRBJ1-4; 7 positions agree with TRBD1. Trimming at V came to 6 bases and at J to 8 bases, leaving 6 bases not matched to a gene. Per germline, CDR1 MNHEY and CDR2 SVGAGI. CDR3 length equals 13 residues. The CDR3 loop reads CASSRDRGEKLFF. CDR3 nucleotides: TGTGCCAGCAGCCGGGACAGAGGCGAAAAACTGTTTTTT.

V is TRBV19 and J is TRBJ2-7, with 9 bases that match TRBD1. Germline V lookup: CDR1 LNHDA, CDR2 SQIVND (reference sequence). This CDR3 region has 15 residues. Losses at the gene ends were 3 bases for V and 3 bases for J; bases not matched to a gene: 6. The CDR3 region is CASSMAGQGHYEQYF. The CDR3 DNA sequence: TGTGCCAGTAGTATGGCGGGACAGGGTCACTACGAGCAGTACTTC.

This sequence joins TRBV6-5 and TRBJ1-1; D uncertain. Germline-derived CDR1 and CDR2 are MNHEY and SVGAGI. The CDR3 contains 13 residues. Trimming cost V 0 bases and J 1 base, with 3 bases left between them. The CDR3 loop reads CASSYSWNTEAFF. The DNA for the CDR3 is TGTGCCAGCAGTTACTCCTGGAACACTGAAGCTTTCTTT.